Shown below are 13 T cell receptor beta chains from a single sample sequenced in a study of beta chain features in type 1 diabetes. Sequencing targeted expressed TCRB transcripts, as all isolated RNA had been reverse transcribed. Sequencing was performed with immunoSEQ multiplex PCR; in TCRdb, only in-frame clones are kept and a portion is missing. The sample contains roughly 370,000 clones, 14% of which appear only once. What was sequenced was naive CD4+ T cells from blood. Receptors originate from a man aged 25 to 45 in good health.

The V gene is TRBV6-5, the J gene TRBJ1-2; the match to TRBD1 covers 8 bases. CDR3 length: 13 residues. The germline V gene encodes CDR1 MNHEY and CDR2 SVGAGI. With 6 bases clipped from V and 2 bases from J, the junction kept 2 bases outside the gene matches. CDR3 loop: CASRRTGNYGYTF. The DNA for the CDR3 is TGTGCCAGCAGAAGGACAGGGAACTATGGCTACACCTTC.

A note on this clone: Within the sample, other DNA sequences also encode this same CDR3. The chain has TRBV20-1 and TRBJ1-3; D unclear. This CDR3 has 11 residues. V lost 5 bases, J lost 4 bases, and 6 bases lay in between. In germline, CDR1 is DFQATT, CDR2 SNEGSKA (reference sequence). Here the CDR3 reads CSASSGNTIYF. CDR3 coding DNA: TGCAGTGCTTCGAGCGGAAACACCATATATTTT.

This clone showed up just a few times. The V and J genes are TRBV29-1 and TRBJ1-2; 9 bases match TRBD1. Trimming took 7 bases from V and 4 from J; bases not matched to a gene: 7. This CDR3 region has 13 residues. From germline, CDR1 is SQVTM and CDR2 ANQGSEA. This CDR3 reads CSADRGFGYGYTF. In DNA form, the CDR3 reads TGCAGCGCCGACAGGGGGTTTGGCTATGGCTACACCTTC. The full variable domain, completed using reference TRBV29-1 and TRBJ1-2, is SAVISQKPSRDICQRGTSLTIQCQVDSQVTMMFWYRQQPGQSLTLIATANQGSEATYESGFVIDKFPISRPNLTFSTLTVSNMSPEDSSIYLCSADRGFGYGYTFGSGTRLTVV.

This clone appeared a few times. The chain joins TRBV7-2 to TRBJ2-1, with 8 bases that match TRBD2. The germline V gene has CDR1 SGHTA and CDR2 FQGNSA. V shed 0 bases and J 6 bases; nucleotides not matched to a gene: 7. This CDR3 region has 16 residues. CDR3 sequence (DNA): TGTGCCAGCAGCTTAGCTAGCGGGATAATCCCCAATGAGCAGTTCTTC. As protein: CASSLASGIIPNEQFF. Filled out from reference TRBV7-2 and TRBJ2-1, the complete variable domain reads GAGVSQSPSNKVTEKGKDVELRCDPISGHTALYWYRQSLGQGLEFLIYFQGNSAPDKSGLPSDRFSAERTGGSVSTLTIQRTQQEDSAVYLCASSLASGIIPNEQFFGPGTRLTVL.

This clone was observed a few times. V gene TRBV29-1 combines with J gene TRBJ2-1; 9 bases are a match to TRBD2. The CDR3 runs 14 residues. The germline V gene encodes CDR1 SQVTM and CDR2 ANQGSEA. The junction had 6 bases not matched to a gene; V was cut back by 4 bases and J by 5 bases. CDR3 in DNA: TGCAGCGTTGCTCGGACTAGCGCGAACAATGAGCAGTTCTTC. Translating gives CSVARTSANNEQFF.

This clone was detected a few times. The chain is built from TRBV14 and TRBJ2-2; TRBD1 is a possible D gene (6 bases). This CDR3 is built from 16 residues. From germline, CDR1 is SGHDN and CDR2 FVKESK. Trimming cost V 2 bases and J 1 base, with 11 bases left between them. CDR3 coding DNA: TGTGCCAGCAGCCAACACCGGACAGTGAACACCGGGGAGCTGTTTTTT. The encoded protein is CASSQHRTVNTGELFF.

The chain joins TRBV7-6 to TRBJ2-7; 7 bases are shared with TRBD1. The CDR3 contains 14 residues. Trimming cost V 4 bases and J 6 bases; bases outside gene matches: 9. Germline loops: CDR1 SGHVS, CDR2 FNYEAQ. Written as DNA, the CDR3 is TGTGCCAGCAGCTCAATCTACAGGGGACCCGAGCAGTACTTC. Translation gives CASSSIYRGPEQYF.

A note on this clone: The sample contains more than one DNA sequence encoding this CDR3. V and J are TRBV7-2 and TRBJ2-2; 8 bases align to TRBD1. This CDR3 has 15 residues. V shed 3 bases and J 2 bases; nucleotides not matched to a gene: 2. Germline V gene lookup returns CDR1 SGHTA and CDR2 FQGNSA. CDR3 coding DNA: TGTGCCAGCAGCTTGGACAGGGTAAACACCGGGGAGCTGTTTTTT. It translates to CASSLDRVNTGELFF.

This clone was seen repeatedly, ten times or more. The V and J genes are TRBV29-1 and TRBJ2-5, with D maybe TRBD1 (6 bases). Germline CDR1 reads SQVTM; CDR2 reads ANQGSEA. The CDR3 extends over 14 amino acids. The germline V and J ends were trimmed by 5 bases and 0 bases, with 13 bases remaining between them. The CDR3 bases are TGCAGCGTTCCCTACCGGGACAACCAAGAGACCCAGTACTTC. Its protein is CSVPYRDNQETQYF.

This clone has only a few counts. V and J are TRBV20-1 and TRBJ2-3; D is unclear. This CDR3 contains 11 residues. V lost 0 bases and J 6 bases, leaving 4 bases between the germline ends. The germline gives CDR1 DFQATT, CDR2 SNEGSKA (reference sequence). In DNA, the CDR3 is TGCAGTGCTAGAGACGTGGATACGCAGTATTTT. Its translation is CSARDVDTQYF.

V usage is TRBV18 and J usage is TRBJ2-3; D call uncertain. The V end was cut by 1 base, the J end by 4 bases, with 6 bases between. CDR1 is KGHSH, CDR2 LQKENI, per germline. The CDR3 consists of 13 residues. CDR3 loop: CASSPLEADTQYF. In DNA, the CDR3 is TGTGCCAGCTCACCACTTGAAGCAGATACGCAGTATTTT.

This clone was observed a handful of times. The chain has TRBV7-9 and TRBJ2-2; D might be TRBD2 (6 bases). Germline CDR1 and CDR2: SEHNR and FQNEAQ (reference sequence). V was trimmed by 3 bases and J by 7 bases, leaving 12 bases between them. The CDR3 runs 14 residues. The CDR3 sequence: CASSFAGLFGELFF. The CDR3 nucleotides are TGTGCCAGCAGCTTTGCGGGATTGTTCGGGGAGCTGTTTTTT.

The chain joins TRBV7-6 to TRBJ1-4; tentative D call: TRBD1 (6 bases). From germline, CDR1 is SGHVS and CDR2 FNYEAQ. Trimming pared 2 bases from V and 7 bases from J, leaving 14 bases between. There are 15 residues in the CDR3. CDR3 sequence: CASSLSQGRIEKLFF. CDR3 DNA: TGTGCCAGCAGCTTAAGCCAGGGGCGCATTGAAAAACTGTTTTTT. Using reference TRBV7-6 and TRBJ1-4 for the parts outside the CDR3, the full variable domain is GAGVSQSPRYKVTKRGQDVALRCDPISGHVSLYWYRQALGQGPEFLTYFNYEAQQDKSGLPNDRFSAERPEGSISTLTIQRTEQRDSAMYRCASSLSQGRIEKLFFGSGTQLSVL.